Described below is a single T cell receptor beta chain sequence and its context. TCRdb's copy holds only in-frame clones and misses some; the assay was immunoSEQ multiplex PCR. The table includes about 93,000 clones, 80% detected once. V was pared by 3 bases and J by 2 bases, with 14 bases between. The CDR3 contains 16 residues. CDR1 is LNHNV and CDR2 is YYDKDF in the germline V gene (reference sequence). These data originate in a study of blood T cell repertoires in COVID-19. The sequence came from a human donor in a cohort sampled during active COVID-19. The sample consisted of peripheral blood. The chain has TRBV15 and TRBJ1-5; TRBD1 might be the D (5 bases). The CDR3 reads CATSSPRGSGNQPQHF. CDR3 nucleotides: TGTGCCACCAGCAGCCCAAGGGGATCAGGCAATCAGCCCCAGCATTTT.